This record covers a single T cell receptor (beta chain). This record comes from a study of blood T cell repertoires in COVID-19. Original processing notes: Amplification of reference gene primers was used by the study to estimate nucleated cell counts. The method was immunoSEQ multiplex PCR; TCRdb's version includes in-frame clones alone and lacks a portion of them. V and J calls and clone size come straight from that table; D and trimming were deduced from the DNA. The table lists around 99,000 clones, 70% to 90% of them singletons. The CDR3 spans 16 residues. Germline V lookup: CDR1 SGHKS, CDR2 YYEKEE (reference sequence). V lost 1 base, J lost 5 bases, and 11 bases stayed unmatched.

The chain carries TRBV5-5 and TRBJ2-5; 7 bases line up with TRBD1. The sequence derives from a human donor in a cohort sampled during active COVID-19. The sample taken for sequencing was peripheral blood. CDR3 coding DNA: TGTGCCAGCAGCTTGTTCAGAGACAGGGTGCGGGAGACCCAGTACTTC. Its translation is CASSLFRDRVRETQYF.